One TCR beta chain is described in this entry. Thyroid surgery was preceded by no treatment in any patient. These data belong to a study of metastatic and nonmetastatic thyroid tumors. TCRdb re-processed the PCR reads through MiXCR. The data contain around 15,000 clones, approximately 23% of them singletons. The source material was adjacent normal tissue. This TCR came from a female donor with papillary thyroid cancer or a benign thyroid nodule (not recorded which). Some clones in this sample may be carry-over from other donors' samples.

CDR3 sequence (DNA): TGTGCCAGCAGCTTTCTAGCGGGACTGGGAAATGAGCAGTTCTTC. Protein sequence: CASSFLAGLGNEQFF. This chain uses TRBV7-8 with TRBJ2-1; 9 bases fit TRBD2. CDR3 length: 15 amino acids. Germline CDR1 SGHVS, CDR2 FQNEAQ. J was trimmed by 7 bases and V by 3 bases; bases with no gene match: 7.